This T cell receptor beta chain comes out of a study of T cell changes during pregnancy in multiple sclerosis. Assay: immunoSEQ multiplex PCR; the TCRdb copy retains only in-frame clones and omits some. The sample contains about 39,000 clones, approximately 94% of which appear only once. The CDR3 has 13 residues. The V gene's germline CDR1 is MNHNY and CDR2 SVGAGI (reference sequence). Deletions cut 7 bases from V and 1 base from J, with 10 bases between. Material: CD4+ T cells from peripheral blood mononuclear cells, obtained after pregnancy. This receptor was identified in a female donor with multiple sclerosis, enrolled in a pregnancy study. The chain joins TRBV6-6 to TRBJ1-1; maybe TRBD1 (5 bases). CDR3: CASTLQGNTEAFF. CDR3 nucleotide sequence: TGTGCCAGCACCCTCCAGGGGAACACTGAAGCTTTCTTT.